This T cell receptor (beta chain) stems from a study of blood T cell repertoires in COVID-19 (dated by TCRdb to about 2020). Turning to the overall study: The collaborator samples originated in the United States, Italy and Spain and spanned the acute and convalescent phases of COVID-19. The material from the prospective study consisted of cDNA or gDNA derived from T cells, B-cell-depleted T cells, or PBMCs. The repertoires were released in a freely available public database meant as a resource for research on the immune response to SARS-CoV-2. Where available, HLA class I and class II types were taken from metadata supplied by the sample provider and were not determined by assay-based typing. Subjects who had been exposed to COVID-19, were actively infected with it, or had recovered from it provided the deeply sampled blood TCRbeta repertoires that made up the dataset. The samples were drawn from the first 160 participants of the ongoing ImmuneRACE study and from roughly 1,300 subjects provided by 6 global collaborators. The sample metadata nearly always contained a de-identified subject ID, COVID-19 status, age in years and sex. Paper-wide results and their limitations: Clinical and demographic metadata were provided uncurated, with the amount varying by source and participant.

TCRbeta CDR3 regions were amplified from genomic DNA by means of the immunoSEQ Assay, a bias-controlled multiplex PCR. From the authors' description of their analysis: Within the assay, amplification of reference gene primers was used to estimate how many nucleated cells each sample contained. To quantify the absolute abundance of each unique TCRbeta CDR3 rearrangement, sequence reads were collapsed and filtered. For each sample, productive Simpson clonality was calculated by taking the square root of Simpson's diversity index across productive rearrangements. In its TCRdb copy, this immuneACCESS table keeps in-frame sequences only and misses some clones. Where compared with another copy, unresolved V genes explain less than half of these, and the others have no known cause. D and trimming come from the DNA, and the V and J calls and clone size come from that table. The sample table contains more than 250,000 clones; only one count was recorded for roughly nine tenths of them. 2.6% of the sample is taken by the ten largest.

In the prospective study, participants were roughly 18 to 95 years old, resided in about 25 geographic areas of the United States, and were enrolled through a virtual design. To assign participants to cohorts, the prospective study relied on clinical history that participants themselves reported in a screening survey and a study questionnaire. For ImmuneRACE Cohort 3, a participant was defined as recovered based on two consecutive negative NP/OP PCR tests, clearance by a healthcare professional, or resolution of symptoms. In the prospective study, mobile phlebotomists collected whole blood, serum and a nasopharyngeal or oropharyngeal swab from each participant. Additional blood draws and questionnaires over an approximately 2-month period could optionally be provided by prospective study participants. Blood samples from the prospective study were shipped frozen or at room temperature prior to DNA extraction.

Worth noting for this clone: The antigen it binds to is not known. Per-base qualities were not stored, and no clone one base away is much larger.

The TCR originated in a woman between 18 and 29 years old who had recovered from COVID-19. The sample consisted of PBMCs or T cells enriched from blood (not recorded which).

The CDR3: CASSLEIRTYNSPLHF. The DNA sequence is given as TGCGCCAGCAGCTTGGAGATCAGGACCTATAATTCACCCCTCCACTTT. The chain couples TRBV5-1 to TRBJ1-6; the D gene assignment is ambiguous. The trim is 0 bases for V and 2 bases for J, with a gap of 9 bases between the germline ends. CDR1 and CDR2 are drawn from the germline V gene: SGHRS, YFSETQ. The CDR3 runs 16 residues from the cysteine to the phenylalanine. The entry retains the CDR3 DNA only, 48 bases that are in frame from base 1.